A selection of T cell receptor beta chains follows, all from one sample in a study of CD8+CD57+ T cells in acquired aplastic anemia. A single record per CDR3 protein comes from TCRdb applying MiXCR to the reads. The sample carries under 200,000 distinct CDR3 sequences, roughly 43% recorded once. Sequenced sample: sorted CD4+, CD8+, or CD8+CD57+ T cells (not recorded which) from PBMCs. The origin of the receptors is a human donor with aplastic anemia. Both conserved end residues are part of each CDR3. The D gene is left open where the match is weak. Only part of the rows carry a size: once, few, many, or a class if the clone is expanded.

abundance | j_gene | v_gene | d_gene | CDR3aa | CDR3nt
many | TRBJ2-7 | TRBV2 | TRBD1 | CASSTPGQEYPRYEQYF | TGTGCCAGCAGCACACCGGGACAGGAGTACCCCCGCTACGAGCAGTACTTC
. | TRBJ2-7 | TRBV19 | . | CASSECIGVSEQYF | TGTGCCAGCAGTGAATGTATCGGGGTTTCCGAGCAGTACTTC
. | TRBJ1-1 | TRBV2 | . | CASIGVGGVEAFF | TGCGCCAGCATTGGGGTCGGGGGTGTTGAAGCTTTCTTT
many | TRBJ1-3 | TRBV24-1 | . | CATSLSSGNTIYF | TGTGCCACCTCCCTCTCCTCTGGAAACACCATATATTTT
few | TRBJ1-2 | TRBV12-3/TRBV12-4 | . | CASSPRGDGYTF | TGTGCCAGCAGTCCCAGGGGAGATGGCTACACCTTC
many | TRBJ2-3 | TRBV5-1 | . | CASSTGGTSGIDTQYF | TGCGCCAGCAGCACAGGGGGCACTAGCGGGATAGATACGCAGTATTTT
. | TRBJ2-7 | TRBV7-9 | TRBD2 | CASRAGSSEQYF | TGTGCCAGCAGAGCGGGATCGAGCGAGCAGTACTTC
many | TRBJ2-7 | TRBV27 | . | CASTGAYEQYF | TGTGCCAGCACTGGAGCCTACGAGCAGTACTTC
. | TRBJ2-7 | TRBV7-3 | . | CASSAWGGSLEQYF | TGTGCCAGCAGCGCGTGGGGCGGTTCCTTGGAGCAGTACTTC
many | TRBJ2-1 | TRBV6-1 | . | CASSAPLPETNEQFF | TGTGCCAGCAGTGCGCCCCTTCCCGAGACAAATGAGCAGTTCTTC
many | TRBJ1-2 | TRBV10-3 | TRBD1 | CATAQGNYGYTF | TGTGCCACCGCACAGGGGAACTATGGCTACACCTTC
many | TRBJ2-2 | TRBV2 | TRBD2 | CASSVSGGNTGELFF | TGTGCCAGCAGCGTCAGCGGGGGGAACACCGGGGAGCTGTTTTTT
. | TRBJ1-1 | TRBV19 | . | CASSIDGRGGTEAFF | TGTGCCAGTAGTATAGATGGCAGGGGAGGCACTGAAGCTTTCTTT
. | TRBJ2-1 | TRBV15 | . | CATSNVGTVLYNEQFF | TGTGCCACCAGCAACGTCGGGACGGTCCTATACAATGAGCAGTTCTTC
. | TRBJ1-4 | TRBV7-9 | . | CAGADRLGKLFF | TGTGCCGGCGCTGACCGATTGGGAAAACTGTTTTTT
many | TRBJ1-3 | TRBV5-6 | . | CASRSEIAGNTIYF | TGTGCCAGCAGATCAGAAATTGCTGGAAACACCATATATTTT
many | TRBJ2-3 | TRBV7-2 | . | CASSSGAGADTQYF | TGTGCCAGCAGCTCAGGGGCCGGCGCAGATACGCAGTATTTT
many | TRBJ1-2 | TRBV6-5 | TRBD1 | CASSYSGQNGYTF | TGTGCCAGCAGTTACTCGGGACAGAACGGCTACACCTTC
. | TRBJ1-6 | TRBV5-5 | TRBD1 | CASSLNRGSYNSPLHF | TGTGCCAGCAGCTTGAACAGGGGTTCCTATAATTCACCCCTCCACTTT
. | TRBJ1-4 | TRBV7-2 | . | CASSQASEKLFF | TGTGCCAGCAGCCAAGCATCTGAAAAACTGTTTTTT
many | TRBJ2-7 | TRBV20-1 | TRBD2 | CSATRSGSGYEQYF | TGCAGTGCTACCAGAAGCGGGAGTGGCTACGAGCAGTACTTC
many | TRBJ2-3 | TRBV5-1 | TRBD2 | CASSLNSGRSDTQYF | TGCGCCAGCAGCTTGAACAGCGGGAGGTCAGATACGCAGTATTTT
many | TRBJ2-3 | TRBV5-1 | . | CASTRDHPDTQYF | TGCGCCAGTACCCGGGACCACCCGGATACGCAGTATTTT
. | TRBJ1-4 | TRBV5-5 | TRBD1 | CASTSGTGGVEEKLFF | TGTGCCAGCACCTCCGGGACAGGGGGCGTTGAGGAAAAACTGTTTTTT
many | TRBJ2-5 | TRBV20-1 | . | CSARNTLKETQYF | TGCAGTGCTAGAAACACCTTGAAAGAGACCCAGTACTTC
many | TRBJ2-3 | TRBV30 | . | CACCTDTQYF | TGTGCCTGCTGTACAGATACGCAGTATTTT
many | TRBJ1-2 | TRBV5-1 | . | CASSETRGGYTF | TGCGCCAGCAGCGAGACTCGAGGAGGCTACACCTTC
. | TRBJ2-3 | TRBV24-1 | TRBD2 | CATSDTTSGGTGTQYF | TGTGCCACCAGTGACACGACTAGCGGGGGCACAGGTACGCAGTATTTT
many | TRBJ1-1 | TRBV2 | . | CASSDSIPRSEAFF | TGTGCCAGCAGTGACAGTATACCTAGGAGTGAAGCTTTCTTT
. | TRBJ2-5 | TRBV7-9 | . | CASSPSGKETQYF | TGTGCCAGCAGCCCATCCGGGAAAGAGACCCAGTACTTC
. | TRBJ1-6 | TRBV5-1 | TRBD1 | CASSLAPQGTGHSPLHF | TGCGCCAGCAGCTTGGCCCCACAAGGGACAGGGCACTCACCCCTCCACTTT
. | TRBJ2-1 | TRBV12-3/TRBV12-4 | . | CASSLLARDEQFF | TGTGCCAGCAGTTTATTAGCCCGCGATGAGCAGTTCTTC
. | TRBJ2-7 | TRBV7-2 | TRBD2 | CASSLSGRADHEQYF | TGTGCCAGCAGCCTCAGCGGGAGGGCCGACCACGAGCAGTACTTC